This T cell receptor (beta chain) was sequenced in a study of blood T cells in healthy people across ages (dated by TCRdb to the mid-2010s). In terms of the full investigation: In model experiments, template switching captured roughly one uniquely barcoded TCR beta cDNA molecule for every two T cells. To avoid experimental bias, donors of different ages were distributed randomly across sequencing lanes. Donors were grouped into four age groups: young (average approximately 15 years), middle-aged (39), aged (around 62) and long-lived (approximately 82). To track age-related changes in TCR beta repertoire diversity, the study relied on deep sequencing normalized with unique cDNA molecular identifiers. Two additional independent replicas of 1 million unique cDNA reads from the same blood draw were analyzed for two donors (one aged 18 to 30 and one aged 80 or older). Overall study results and their limits: Because profiling used bulk unsorted PBMCs, naive and antigen-experienced compartments could not be compared conclusively. Observed TCR beta diversity per million T cells fell roughly linearly with age, and a significant reduction was already apparent by age around 36. Total diversity estimates from one million sequenced T cells were considered lower bounds and underestimates. Because donor CMV infection status was unknown, age-related changes in expanded clonotypes were potentially confounded. Compared with the aged group, more naive CD4+ T cells, fewer expanded clones and increased TCR diversity were shown by the long-lived group, suggesting age selection. The percentage of naive T cells measured by flow cytometry correlated strongly with observed TCR beta diversity.

The donors were roughly 39 Caucasian individuals from Russia, aged roughly 6 to 100 years, who were systemically healthy. About 10 milliliters of peripheral blood were collected from each donor into EDTA-treated Vacutainer tubes. Ficoll-Paque density-gradient centrifugation was used to isolate PBMCs, with at least 7 million per sample. Total RNA was extracted from PBMCs with Trizol reagent, with at least 6 micrograms obtained per sample. For every donor, an aliquot of PBMCs went through flow cytometry to measure the percentages of naive CD45RAhigh/CD27high T cells. Remarks on this clonotype: This clone's antigen is unknown. It has no much larger one-base neighbor in the sample; base qualities were not kept.

The protocol used for the library was 5' RACE. Sequencing was performed on an Illumina HiSeq 2500. A second PCR of roughly 6 to 11 cycles was performed with a sample-barcoded 5' primer and a J-beta primer mix. Each TCR beta cDNA molecule received a unique molecular identifier from a template-switch 5' adaptor carrying 12 random nucleotides. At least 2.5 million CDR3-containing paired-end reads were obtained from each sample. The Mint cDNA synthesis kit, primed by a TRBC-specific oligonucleotide, was used to synthesize first-strand cDNA from all RNA. Following uracil-DNA glycosylase treatment, all cDNA underwent a first 18-cycle PCR with the universal primers M1SS and BC2_uni_R. In the original analysis: Normalization of each sample was performed by random selection of 1 million high-quality reads, each carrying a distinct molecular identifier. Reads sharing molecular identifiers were discarded rather than binned into consensus sequences. MiTCR, with a Q25 quality threshold and the strictest error-elimination algorithm, was used for CDR3 identification, clonotype clustering and error correction. Lower-bound total TCR beta diversity was estimated with a nonparametric unseen species model using Euler transformation. Through fastp at Q25 and MiXCR, TCRdb rebuilt clones from the public reads, retaining in-frame beta chains. Here each entry gathers all rows of one CDR3 protein and keeps the most common genes and DNA. These V and J calls derive from TCRdb rather than the authors' analysis. A total of 550,000 to 800,000 distinct CDR3 sequences appear in this sample, approximately 31% of them only once. The ten top clones hold 15% of the sample.

The CDR3 has 13 amino acids, counting the end cysteine and phenylalanine. The only DNA kept is the CDR3, 39 bases in frame from the first base. As encoded in the germline V gene, CDR1 is SGHTA while CDR2 is FQGNSA. V sheds 2 bases and J sheds 4 bases, leaving 6 bases between their ends. The chain joins TRBV7-2 to TRBJ2-1; the D gene cannot be resolved reliably. Specimen: blood. The TCR was taken from a woman of 80 years or more in good health. Donor details come from another sample of the same person, matched by shared clones. The bases are TGTACCAGCAGCTTATACGGGTACAATGAGCAGTTCTTC. It encodes CTSSLYGYNEQFF.